The 30 T cell receptor beta chains below all came from one sample that was sequenced in a study of neurological immune-mediated disorders. Time point reported: longitudinal time-point 2. TCRdb used MiXCR to reprocess the 5' RACE reads, holding one entry per CDR3 protein. The sample contains some 48,000 distinct CDR3 sequences, around 14% of which appear only once. The source material was PBMCs. The receptors were sampled from a male donor with HTLV-1-associated myelopathy (HAM/TSP).

For this clonotype: This may be a read error: a much more frequent sequence differs by one nucleotide. This chain joins TRBV20-1 and TRBJ2-5; TRBD1 aligns across 7 bases. The germline V gene has CDR1 DFQATT and CDR2 SNEGSKA (reference sequence). The CDR3 contains 12 residues. With V trimmed by 7 bases and J by 4 bases, 6 bases remained unmatched. The chain's CDR3 is CSGAGGRETQYF. The CDR3, as DNA: TGCAGTGGGGCAGGGGGACGAGAGACCCAGTACTTC.

J is TRBJ1-2 and V is TRBV9; D gene uncertain. In germline, CDR1 is SGDLS, CDR2 YYNGEE. The CDR3 consists of 15 residues. Trimming pared 3 bases from V and 5 bases from J, leaving 17 bases between. The CDR3 nucleotides read TGTGCCAGCAGCGAGTGGTACAGTCGAGGGTATGGCTACACCTTC. This gives the protein CASSEWYSRGYGYTF.

This clonotype was picked up many times. In nucleotides, the CDR3 is TGCGCCAGCAGCCAGCAAGAGGGGTTGAGAACTGAAGCTTTCTTT. This gives the protein CASSQQEGLRTEAFF. The chain has TRBV4-3 and TRBJ1-1; TRBD1 might be the D (5 bases). In germline, CDR1 is LGHNA, CDR2 YSLEER. Trimming left V 3 bases short and J 5 bases short, with 16 bases between. CDR3 length: 15 amino acids.

This clonotype was recorded many times. The chain recombines TRBV5-4 with TRBJ2-7; D is possibly TRBD2 (6 bases). Trimming shortened V by 4 bases and J by 7 bases, and 15 bases separated the two germline ends. Germline V gene sequence: CDR1 SGHNT, CDR2 YYREEE (reference sequence). This CDR3 spans 13 amino acids. The CDR3 protein is CASSLQTRGEQYF. CDR3 nucleotides: TGTGCCAGCAGCCTACAGACCCGGGGGGAGCAGTACTTC.

As concerns this clonotype: One junction end does not reproduce the germline sequence, and a read error may be involved. The DNA for the CDR3 is TGTGCCAGCAGCGAAGCTGCAGGACTAGCTCAGGATACGCAGTATTTT. Its translation: CASSEAAGLAQDTQYF. The rearrangement joins TRBV2 to TRBJ2-3; 8 bases map to TRBD2. Germline CDR1 and CDR2: SNHLY and FYNNEI. The CDR3 is made up of 16 amino acids. The complete variable domain, with remaining parts taken from reference TRBV2 and TRBJ2-3, reads EPEVTQTPSHQVTQMGQEVILRCVPISNHLYFYWYRQILGQKVEFLVSFYNNEISEKSEIFDDQFSVERPDGSNFTLKIRSTKLEDSAMYFCASSEAAGLAQDTQYFGPGTRLTVL.

This clonotype occurred many times. The J gene is TRBJ1-4, the V gene TRBV2; D uncertain. This CDR3 is 12 amino acids long. Germline CDR1 reads SNHLY; CDR2 reads FYNNEI. V lost 7 bases to trimming and J lost 7 bases, with 10 bases between them. The CDR3 nucleotides are TGTGCCAGCAACGGGGAGAGTGAAAAACTGTTTTTT. Translating gives CASNGESEKLFF.

This clonotype was seen at least ten times. The chain recombines TRBV20-1 with TRBJ2-1; 15 nucleotides agree with TRBD2. Germline V gene sequence: CDR1 DFQATT, CDR2 SNEGSKA (reference sequence). This CDR3 region has 19 residues. V was pared by 5 bases and J by 0 bases, with 11 bases of the junction left unmatched. The CDR3 sequence: CSARGRTSGGGVSYNEQFF. The CDR3 DNA follows: TGCAGTGCTCGAGGCCGGACTAGCGGGGGGGGTGTCTCCTACAATGAGCAGTTCTTC.

This clonotype came up many times. The rearrangement joins TRBV2 to TRBJ2-5; maybe TRBD2 (5 bases). V was cut by 10 bases and J by 4 bases, with 16 bases left in between. Germline CDR1 SNHLY, CDR2 FYNNEI. The CDR3 runs to 13 residues. The chain's CDR3 is CAIASGWSETQYF. CDR3 nucleotides: TGTGCCATCGCCTCGGGGTGGTCAGAGACCCAGTACTTC.

In the case of this clonotype: This clone may be a read error of a much larger clone one base away. V gene TRBV5-1 combines with J gene TRBJ2-3, with D hard to call. CDR1 is SGHRS and CDR2 is YFSETQ in the germline V gene. This CDR3 has 13 residues. V shed 1 base and J shed 2 bases, with 5 bases lying between them. CDR3 in amino acids: CASSLIHTDTQYF. CDR3 in DNA: TGCGCCAGCAGCTTGATTCACACAGATACGCAGTATTTT.

This clonotype has a single count. This may stem from a read error, because a much larger clone lies one nucleotide away. This chain links TRBV18 with TRBJ2-1; D call uncertain. V was shortened by 6 bases and J by 12 bases, with 15 bases between the two germline ends. The CDR3 consists of 12 residues. Per the germline V gene, CDR1 is KGHSH and CDR2 is LQKENI. The chain's CDR3 is CASSQVRVGQFF. The CDR3 region has the DNA TGTGCCAGCTCGCAGGTTCGAGTAGGGCAGTTCTTC.

At least ten counts were recorded for this clonotype. V and J are TRBV20-1 and TRBJ2-5; D is perhaps TRBD1 or TRBD2 (5 bases each). V lost 3 bases, J lost 2 bases, and 7 bases lay in between. The germline V gene has CDR1 DFQATT and CDR2 SNEGSKA (reference sequence). The CDR3 extends over 12 amino acids. CDR3 residues: CSARGRQETQYF. CDR3 sequence (DNA): TGCAGTGCTAGGGGACGACAAGAGACCCAGTACTTC.

This clonotype showed up many times. The genes are TRBV5-6 and TRBJ1-2; D is ambiguous. The germline V gene has CDR1 SGHDT and CDR2 YYEEEE. The length of the CDR3 is 12 residues. Trimming shortened V by 6 bases and J by 3 bases, and 9 bases separated the two germline ends. The CDR3 protein is CASMAGDYGYTF. CDR3 DNA: TGTGCCAGCATGGCGGGTGACTATGGCTACACCTTC.

This clonotype was observed many times. The chain joins TRBV20-1 to TRBJ2-7; 11 bases fit TRBD2. CDR3 size: 16 residues. Trimming cost V 3 bases and J 0 bases; bases outside gene matches: 7. Germline V lookup: CDR1 DFQATT, CDR2 SNEGSKA (reference sequence). CDR3: CSASRLAGGSSYEQYF. The CDR3 DNA reads as TGCAGTGCTAGTCGGCTAGCGGGGGGCAGCTCCTACGAGCAGTACTTC.

This clonotype occurred many times. This rearrangement joins TRBV20-1 to TRBJ2-3; 9 bases match TRBD2. Trimming cost V 5 bases and J 3 bases; bases outside gene matches: 9. Germline CDR1 reads DFQATT; CDR2 reads SNEGSKA (reference sequence). CDR3 length: 15 residues. The CDR3 region is CSAETRGGGTDTQYF. The CDR3 coding sequence is TGCAGTGCTGAGACGCGGGGGGGCGGGACAGATACGCAGTATTTT.

At least ten counts were recorded for this clonotype. The J gene is TRBJ1-1, the V gene TRBV7-2; D call uncertain. V lost 3 bases, J lost 4 bases, and 9 bases lay in between. Germline loops: CDR1 SGHTA, CDR2 FQGNSA. The CDR3 runs to 13 residues. The CDR3 loop is CASSFWLRTEAFF. CDR3 DNA sequence: TGTGCCAGCAGCTTCTGGCTCCGCACTGAAGCTTTCTTT.

The table lists this clonotype with many counts. The V and J genes are TRBV9 and TRBJ2-2, with 7 nucleotides matching TRBD1. This CDR3 is 15 amino acids long. The ends lost 4 bases at V and 7 bases at J; junction bases unmatched: 10. CDR1 SGDLS and CDR2 YYNGEE come from the germline V gene. CDR3 region: CASSTAGGSGGELFF. Written as DNA, the CDR3 is TGTGCCAGCAGCACAGCAGGGGGAAGTGGCGGGGAGCTGTTTTTT.

Only a few counts were recorded for this clonotype. The gene calls are TRBV20-1 and TRBJ2-7, with D perhaps matching TRBD2 (6 bases). The V gene's germline CDR1 is DFQATT and CDR2 SNEGSKA (reference sequence). V lost 6 bases and J lost 6, with 27 bases in between. The CDR3 runs 16 residues. The CDR3 DNA follows: TGCAGTGCCCCAACTCGAGGGGCCAGGGAGGTATCCGAGCAGTACTTC. Translation: CSAPTRGAREVSEQYF.

This clonotype was counted many times. The J gene is TRBJ1-3, the V gene TRBV29-1; D call uncertain. The CDR3 extends over 11 amino acids. Trimming pared 4 bases from V and 2 bases from J, leaving 3 bases between. Germline V gene data show CDR1 as SQVTM and CDR2 as ANQGSEA. This chain's CDR3 is CSVGAGNTIYF. The CDR3 bases are TGCAGCGTTGGGGCTGGAAACACCATATATTTT.

This clonotype was seen at least ten times. V is TRBV10-3 and J is TRBJ2-4; 8 bases agree with TRBD1. This CDR3 comprises 16 residues. J lost 3 bases, V lost 0 bases, and 4 bases had no gene match. The germline V gene encodes CDR1 ENHRY and CDR2 SYGVKD. The CDR3 DNA reads as TGTGCCATCAGTGAGTCCGGGACAGGAGTCAAAAACATTCAGTACTTC. Protein sequence: CAISESGTGVKNIQYF.

The rearrangement joins TRBV5-1 to TRBJ1-2; 12 bases align to TRBD1. Trimming cost V 3 bases and J 4 bases; bases outside gene matches: 10. The CDR3 extends over 17 amino acids. Germline loops: CDR1 SGHRS, CDR2 YFSETQ. CDR3: CASSSRAPGQGAYGYTF. The CDR3 region has the DNA TGCGCCAGCAGCTCCCGGGCCCCGGGACAGGGGGCCTATGGCTACACCTTC.

This clonotype has just one count. V and J are TRBV15 and TRBJ1-1; 7 bases match TRBD1. The CDR3 runs 16 residues. Germline V gene lookup returns CDR1 LNHNV and CDR2 YYDKDF (reference sequence). J was trimmed by 10 bases and V by 1 base; bases with no gene match: 15. The DNA of the CDR3 is TGTGCCACCAGCAGAGGTGGGGGACAGCGTGTTACGGGAGCTTTCTTT. Amino acid sequence: CATSRGGGQRVTGAFF.

This clonotype has at least ten counts. The chain has TRBV7-9 and TRBJ1-1; possible D gene TRBD1, 6 bases. CDR3 size: 15 residues. Germline CDR1 SEHNR, CDR2 FQNEAQ (reference sequence). V lost 6 bases to trimming and J lost 1 base, with 15 bases between them. CDR3 sequence reads: CASSPQGRGNTEAFF. Written as DNA, the CDR3 is TGTGCCAGCAGTCCTCAGGGGCGGGGGAACACTGAAGCTTTCTTT.

This clonotype was picked up many times. The chain is built from TRBV20-1 and TRBJ1-6; D not certain. The length of the CDR3 is 16 residues. The V gene lost 1 base and the J gene lost 8 bases, with 18 bases spanning the gap. CDR1 DFQATT and CDR2 SNEGSKA come from the germline V gene (reference sequence). This chain's CDR3 is CSARAPRGGIHSPLHF. The CDR3 region has the DNA TGCAGTGCTAGAGCCCCCCGGGGAGGGATCCATTCACCCCTCCACTTT.

About this clonotype: One end of the junction is discordant with germline, which a read error may explain. The rearrangement uses TRBV28 and TRBJ2-7; a weak D match, TRBD1 (6 bases). Germline V gene sequence: CDR1 MDHEN, CDR2 SYDVKM. The CDR3 spans 14 residues. DNA for the CDR3: TGTTCCAGCAGGGGTCTGGGGCTTTACTACGAGCAGTACTTC. Translation gives CSSRGLGLYYEQYF.

There are many counts of this clonotype. The chain combines TRBV20-1 with TRBJ2-5; D may be TRBD1 (5 bases). Trimming pared 6 bases from V and 4 bases from J, leaving 15 bases between. The V gene's germline CDR1 is DFQATT and CDR2 SNEGSKA (reference sequence). This CDR3 comprises 13 residues. The chain's CDR3 is CSAEPEGAETQYF. CDR3 in DNA: TGCAGTGCCGAACCGGAAGGGGCAGAGACCCAGTACTTC.

This clonotype was seen repeatedly, ten times or more. The V and J genes are TRBV20-1 and TRBJ2-1; weak D call: TRBD2 (6 bases). This CDR3 has 14 amino acids. V gave up 5 bases and J gave up 7 bases, with 18 bases separating them. Germline V gives CDR1 DFQATT, CDR2 SNEGSKA (reference sequence). CDR3 protein: CSAPVAGQQNEQFF. DNA for the CDR3: TGCAGTGCTCCGGTCGCGGGGCAGCAGAATGAGCAGTTCTTC.

This clonotype was counted at least ten times. CDR3 protein: CASSLAPGGNQPQHF. CDR3 sequence (DNA): TGTGCCAGCAGCTTAGCCCCAGGGGGCAATCAGCCCCAGCATTTT. The chain couples TRBV7-2 to TRBJ1-5; possibly TRBD1 for D (6 bases). The V gene's germline CDR1 is SGHTA and CDR2 FQGNSA. V lost 0 bases and J lost 2, with 8 bases in between. The CDR3 is made up of 15 amino acids.

This clonotype has a count of ten or more. J is TRBJ1-1 and V is TRBV5-1; 9 bases are a match to TRBD1. Unmatched junction bases numbered 2, after V lost 0 bases and J lost 8 bases. The germline CDR1 and CDR2 sequences are SGHRS and YFSETQ. The CDR3 totals 13 residues. The CDR3 loop reads CASSLDGTGEAFF. The CDR3, as DNA: TGCGCCAGCAGCTTGGATGGGACAGGGGAAGCTTTCTTT.

This clonotype appeared many times. This chain joins TRBV5-1 and TRBJ1-2, with 9 bases aligning to TRBD1. V trimming: 3 bases; J trimming: 7 bases; junction bases outside the gene matches: 13. The CDR3 runs to 16 residues. Germline V gene lookup returns CDR1 SGHRS and CDR2 YFSETQ. DNA for the CDR3: TGCGCCAGCAGCTCCCCCTTACAGGGGGCGGCTTCTGGCTACACCTTC. This sequence encodes CASSSPLQGAASGYTF.

There are a few counts of this clonotype. The chain links TRBV10-3 to TRBJ2-1; possible D gene TRBD2, 7 bases. Germline V CDR1 and CDR2: ENHRY, SYGVKD. This CDR3 comprises 16 residues. The ends were cut back, 3 bases at V and 1 base at J, with 13 bases in the middle. This CDR3 reads CAISDTRGHSYNEQFF. CDR3 DNA sequence: TGTGCCATCAGTGATACGCGGGGGCATTCCTACAATGAGCAGTTCTTC.